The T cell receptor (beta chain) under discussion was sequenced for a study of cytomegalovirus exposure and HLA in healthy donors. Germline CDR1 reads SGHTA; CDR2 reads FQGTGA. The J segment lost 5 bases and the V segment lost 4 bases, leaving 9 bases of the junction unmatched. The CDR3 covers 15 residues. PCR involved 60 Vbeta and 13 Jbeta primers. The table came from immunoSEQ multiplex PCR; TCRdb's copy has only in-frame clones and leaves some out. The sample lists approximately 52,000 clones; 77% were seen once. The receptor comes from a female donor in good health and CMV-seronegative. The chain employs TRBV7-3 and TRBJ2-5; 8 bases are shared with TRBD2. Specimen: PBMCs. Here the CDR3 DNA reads TGTGCCAGCAGCTCCCATGGAGCGGGGGATGAGACCCAGTACTTC. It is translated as CASSSHGAGDETQYF.